These 18 T cell receptor beta chains share one sample of origin, sequenced in a study of blood T cell repertoires in COVID-19. TCRdb's copy holds only in-frame clones and misses some; the assay was immunoSEQ multiplex PCR. The table lists over 120,000 clones, about 77% of them singletons, with roughly 9% in the top ten. Material: peripheral blood. The receptors here all came from a woman aged 45-65 years with active or convalescent COVID-19.

The chain is built from TRBV6-5 and TRBJ2-7, with 9 bases aligning to TRBD2. In germline, CDR1 is MNHEY, CDR2 SVGAGI. The CDR3 contains 16 residues. Germline trimming cut 0 bases from V and 2 bases from J; bases unmatched to any gene: 5. The CDR3 sequence: CASSYSIGGGAYEQYF. The CDR3 region has the DNA TGTGCCAGCAGTTACTCAATAGGCGGGGGGGCCTACGAGCAGTACTTC.

In this sample, this clone turned up many times. The chain combines TRBV7-9 with TRBJ2-5; 12 bases are shared with TRBD2. The germline gives CDR1 SEHNR, CDR2 FQNEAQ (reference sequence). The CDR3 has 15 residues. V lost 5 bases, J lost 5 bases, and 6 bases stayed unmatched. CDR3 in amino acids: CASSPLAGGPETQYF. CDR3 coding DNA: TGTGCCAGCAGCCCGCTAGCGGGGGGGCCGGAGACCCAGTACTTC.

J is TRBJ2-3 and V is TRBV19; 12 bases align to TRBD2. With V trimmed by 5 bases and J by 3 bases, 6 bases remained unmatched. The CDR3 sequence is 16 residues long. The germline gives CDR1 LNHDA, CDR2 SQIVND (reference sequence). In nucleotides, the CDR3 is TGTGCCAGTAGTCCACGACTAGCGGGAGTGACAGATACGCAGTATTTT. It translates to CASSPRLAGVTDTQYF.

V is TRBV18 and J is TRBJ1-3, with D perhaps matching TRBD1 (6 bases). The V gene lost 6 bases and the J gene lost 2 bases, with 8 bases spanning the gap. Per germline, CDR1 KGHSH and CDR2 LQKENI. The CDR3 has 13 amino acids. The CDR3 DNA reads as TGTGCCAGCTCTACAGGGACTGGAAACACCATATATTTT. This encodes CASSTGTGNTIYF.

The chain links TRBV19 to TRBJ1-1; D is perhaps TRBD1 (6 bases). The CDR3 is made up of 12 amino acids. V lost 4 bases to trimming and J lost 7 bases, with 10 bases between them. CDR1 is LNHDA and CDR2 is SQIVND in the germline V gene (reference sequence). This CDR3 reads CASSKGDNEAFF. The CDR3 bases are TGTGCCAGTAGTAAGGGGGACAATGAAGCTTTCTTT.

V is TRBV6-5 and J is TRBJ2-3; 10 bases line up with TRBD2. The germline V gene encodes CDR1 MNHEY and CDR2 SVGAGI. V shed 6 bases, J shed 5 bases, and the junction held 5 bases outside the gene matches. This CDR3 has 14 residues. CDR3 coding DNA: TGTGCCAGCAGGGCCGGGACTAGCGTAGATACGCAGTATTTT. Translated, it gives CASRAGTSVDTQYF.

This rearrangement joins TRBV30 to TRBJ2-5; 7 positions agree with TRBD2. This CDR3 region has 14 residues. Germline V gives CDR1 GTSNPN, CDR2 SVGIG (reference sequence). The V and J ends lost 0 bases and 5 bases, in that order; junction bases with no gene match: 6. CDR3: CAWSVPAGSETQYF. The CDR3 region has the DNA TGTGCCTGGAGTGTACCAGCGGGATCGGAGACCCAGTACTTC.

The chain has TRBV5-4 and TRBJ1-2; 7 bases align to TRBD1. V lost 0 bases, J lost 4 bases, and 9 bases stayed unmatched. Germline V lookup: CDR1 SGHNT, CDR2 YYREEE (reference sequence). The CDR3 consists of 16 residues. The CDR3 sequence: CASSLDMTGISYGYTF. CDR3 bases: TGTGCCAGCAGCTTGGATATGACAGGGATTAGCTATGGCTACACCTTC.

This clone has more than one count but fewer than ten. The CDR3 DNA reads as TGTGCCAGCAGCTCCAGCGGGGGGGCCTCCTACAATGAGCAGTTCTTC. It codes for CASSSSGGASYNEQFF. The V gene is TRBV7-3, the J gene TRBJ2-1, with 10 bases fitting TRBD2. The trim removed 4 bases at V and 0 bases at J, leaving 3 bases unmatched. The CDR3 spans 16 residues. Germline CDR1 is SGHTA and CDR2 is FQGTGA. Combining the CDR3 with reference TRBV7-3 and TRBJ2-1 gives the whole variable domain GAGVSQTPSNKVTEKGKYVELRCDPISGHTALYWYRQSLGQGPEFLIYFQGTGAADDSGLPNDRFFAVRPEGSVSTLKIQRTERGDSAVYLCASSSSGGASYNEQFFGPGTRLTVL.

This chain joins TRBV19 and TRBJ2-1; 8 positions match TRBD2. The germline V gene has CDR1 LNHDA and CDR2 SQIVND (reference sequence). This CDR3 is 16 amino acids long. The V gene end was trimmed by 5 bases and the J gene end by 7 bases; junction bases not matched to a gene: 13. Here the CDR3 DNA reads TGTGCCAGTAGTCCCCTCCAGGCGGGAGGCCTAAATGAGCAGTTCTTC. Protein product: CASSPLQAGGLNEQFF. Combining the CDR3 with reference TRBV19 and TRBJ2-1 gives the whole variable domain DGGITQSPKYLFRKEGQNVTLSCEQNLNHDAMYWYRQDPGQGLRLIYYSQIVNDFQKGDIAEGYSVSREKKESFPLTVTSAQKNPTAFYLCASSPLQAGGLNEQFFGPGTRLTVL.

V usage is TRBV5-1 and J usage is TRBJ2-2; 7 bases match TRBD1. CDR1 is SGHRS and CDR2 is YFSETQ in the germline V gene. J lost 0 bases, V lost 0 bases, and 2 bases had no gene match. This CDR3 contains 16 residues. CDR3: CASSLAGTANTGELFF. Here the CDR3 DNA reads TGCGCCAGCAGCTTGGCCGGGACAGCGAACACCGGGGAGCTGTTTTTT.

This clone appeared once. The V call is TRBV5-1, the J call TRBJ2-1; 7 bases line up with TRBD2. CDR1 SGHRS and CDR2 YFSETQ come from the germline V gene. V lost 0 bases and J lost 13; bases outside the gene matches: 19. The CDR3 runs to 17 residues. The CDR3 DNA reads TGCGCCAGCAGCTTGGCCAATTTCCGGGACTACGCGAGCATACAGTTCTTC. It yields the protein CASSLANFRDYASIQFF.

The rearrangement uses TRBV19 and TRBJ1-5; a weak D match, TRBD1 (6 bases). CDR1 and CDR2 (germline): LNHDA, SQIVND (reference sequence). This CDR3 region has 13 residues. Trimming shortened V by 11 bases and J by 1 base, and 12 bases separated the two germline ends. The CDR3 bases are TGTGCCGCCGGGGGGGCAAGCAATCAGCCCCAGCATTTT. Amino acids: CAAGGASNQPQHF.

The CDR3 loop reads CASSLDWKTGGYTF. The CDR3, as DNA: TGTGCCAGCAGCTTGGATTGGAAAACGGGAGGCTACACCTTC. This chain uses TRBV5-4 with TRBJ1-2; D is unresolved. The germline V and J ends were trimmed by 0 bases and 8 bases, with 14 bases remaining between them. CDR1 is SGHNT, CDR2 YYREEE, per germline (reference sequence). The CDR3 spans 14 residues.

The genes are TRBV21-1 and TRBJ1-3; the table names TRBD1, a call not compared with the DNA. TRBV21-1 is a listed pseudogene. CDR3 length: 18 amino acids. The CDR3 DNA sequence: TGTGCCAGCCTCCTCCCCAGGAACAGGCCTGGACCTGGAAACACCATATATTTT. Its translation is CASLLPRNRPGPGNTIYF.

The rearrangement links TRBV30 to TRBJ2-5; either TRBD1 or TRBD2 may fit D (5 bases each). Germline assignment: CDR1 GTSNPN and CDR2 SVGIG (reference sequence). The CDR3 loop spans 13 amino acids. The V and J ends lost 5 bases and 1 base respectively, with 11 bases between them. This chain's CDR3 is CAWGTGSQETQYF. DNA for the CDR3: TGTGCCTGGGGGACGGGATCCCAAGAGACCCAGTACTTC. The full variable domain, its missing parts supplied by reference TRBV30 and TRBJ2-5, is SQTIHQWPATLVQPVGSPLSLECTVEGTSNPNLYWYRQAAGRGLQLLFYSVGIGQISSEVPQNLSASRPQDRQFILSSKKLLLSDSGFYLCAWGTGSQETQYFGPGTRLLVL.

The rearrangement uses TRBV30 and TRBJ1-3, with D possibly being TRBD1 (6 bases). This CDR3 is built from 14 residues. V was cut by 2 bases and J by 4 bases, with 12 bases left in between. Germline CDR1 is GTSNPN and CDR2 is SVGIG (reference sequence). CDR3 loop: CAWSRPGVGNTIYF. Written as DNA, the CDR3 is TGTGCCTGGAGTCGGCCAGGGGTCGGAAACACCATATATTTT.

The V and J genes are TRBV9 and TRBJ2-3; 8 bases line up with TRBD2. Germline CDR1 reads SGDLS; CDR2 reads YYNGEE. Trimming at V came to 0 bases and at J to 6 bases, leaving 12 bases not matched to a gene. The CDR3 loop spans 17 amino acids. This CDR3 is CASSVGPVAGSADTQYF. CDR3 DNA sequence: TGTGCCAGCAGCGTAGGTCCGGTAGCGGGATCGGCGGATACGCAGTATTTT.